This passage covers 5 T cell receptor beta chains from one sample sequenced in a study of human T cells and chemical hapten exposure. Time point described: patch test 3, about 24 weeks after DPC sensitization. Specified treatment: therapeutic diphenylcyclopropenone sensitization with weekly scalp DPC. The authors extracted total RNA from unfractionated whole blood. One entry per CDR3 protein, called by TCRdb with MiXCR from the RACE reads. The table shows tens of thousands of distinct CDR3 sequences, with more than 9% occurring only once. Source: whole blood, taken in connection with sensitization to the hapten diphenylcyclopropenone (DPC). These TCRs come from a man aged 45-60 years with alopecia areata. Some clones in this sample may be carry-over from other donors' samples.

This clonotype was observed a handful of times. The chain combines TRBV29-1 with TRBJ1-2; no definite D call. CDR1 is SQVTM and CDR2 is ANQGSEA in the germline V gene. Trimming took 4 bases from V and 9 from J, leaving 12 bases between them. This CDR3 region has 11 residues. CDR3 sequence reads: CSVAGLDRYTF. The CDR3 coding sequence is TGCAGCGTTGCCGGTTTAGATCGCTACACCTTC. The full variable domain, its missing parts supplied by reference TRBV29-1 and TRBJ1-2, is SAVISQKPSRDICQRGTSLTIQCQVDSQVTMMFWYRQQPGQSLTLIATANQGSEATYESGFVIDKFPISRPNLTFSTLTVSNMSPEDSSIYLCSVAGLDRYTFGSGTRLTVV.

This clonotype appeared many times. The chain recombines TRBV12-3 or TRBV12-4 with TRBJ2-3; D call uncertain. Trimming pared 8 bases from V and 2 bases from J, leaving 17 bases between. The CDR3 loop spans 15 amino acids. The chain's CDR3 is CASGQSQLSTDTQYF. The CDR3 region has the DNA TGTGCCAGCGGCCAAAGCCAGCTCTCCACAGATACGCAGTATTTT.

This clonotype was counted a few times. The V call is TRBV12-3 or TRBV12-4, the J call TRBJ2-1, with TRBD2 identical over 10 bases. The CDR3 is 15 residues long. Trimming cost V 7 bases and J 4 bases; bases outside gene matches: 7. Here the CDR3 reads CASTTSGTNYNEQFF. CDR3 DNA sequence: TGTGCCAGCACCACTAGCGGGACGAATTACAATGAGCAGTTCTTC.

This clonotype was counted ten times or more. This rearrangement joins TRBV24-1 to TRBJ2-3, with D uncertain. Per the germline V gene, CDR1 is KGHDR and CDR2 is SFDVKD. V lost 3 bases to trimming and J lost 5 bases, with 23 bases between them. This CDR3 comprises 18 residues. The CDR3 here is CATSDRQSSAAFGDTQYF. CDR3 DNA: TGTGCCACCAGTGATCGACAATCCAGTGCGGCGTTCGGAGATACGCAGTATTTT.

CDR3 sequence: CASSELSGKLFF. DNA of the CDR3: TGCGCCAGCAGTGAGTTGAGCGGGAAACTGTTTTTT. V is TRBV10-2 and J is TRBJ1-4; D gene unclear. Germline CDR1 and CDR2: WSHSY and SAAADI. Trimming took off 1 base at V and 11 bases at J, with 8 bases between the two ends. This CDR3 comprises 12 residues.